The clone carrying this TCR beta chain was recorded only once. What it recognizes is unknown. The CDR3 covers 12 residues. The germline V gene has CDR1 MNHEY and CDR2 SVGAGI. V was clipped by 7 bases and J by 2 bases, with 5 bases between them. These data come from a study of OX40 agonist ivuxolimab in advanced cancers. Study at large: From about 23 to 85 years was the age range, with a mean of around 56 years, and around 83% were male.

Study-level findings and limits: There was clonal expansion of CD4+ and CD8+ blood T cells by week 6 at 0.1 to 3.0 mg/kg. Low normalized clonal expansion also occurred in some nonresponding patients. With doses of 0.1-3.0 mg/kg, partial responders showed among the lowest clonal expansion.

Sequenced by immunoSEQ multiplex PCR; TCRdb stores in-frame clones only, minus some. Among some 45,000 clones listed, roughly 84% were seen once. The origin of this receptor is an adult with an advanced solid tumor such as melanoma, head and neck, liver or kidney cancer. The material was CD4+ or CD8+ T cells sorted from blood, obtained in a trial of the OX40 agonist ivuxolimab. The genes are TRBV6-5 and TRBJ2-2; D uncertain. As DNA, the CDR3 is TGTGCCAGCATCCGAAACACCGGGGAGCTGTTTTTT. Translation gives CASIRNTGELFF.